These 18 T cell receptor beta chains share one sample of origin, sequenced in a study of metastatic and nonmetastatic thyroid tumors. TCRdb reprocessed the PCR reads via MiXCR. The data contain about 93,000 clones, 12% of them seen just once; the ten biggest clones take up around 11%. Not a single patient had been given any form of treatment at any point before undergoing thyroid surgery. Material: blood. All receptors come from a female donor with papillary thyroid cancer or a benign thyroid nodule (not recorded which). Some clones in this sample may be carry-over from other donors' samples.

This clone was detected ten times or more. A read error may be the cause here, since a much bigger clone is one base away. The CDR3 sequence is CAGSPRQYTGELFF. DNA of the CDR3: TGCGCCGGCAGCCCCCGACAGTACACCGGGGAGCTGTTTTTT. The chain carries TRBV4-3 and TRBJ2-2, with a weak D call TRBD1 (5 bases). The CDR3 is 14 residues long. CDR1 LGHNA and CDR2 YSLEER come from the germline V gene.

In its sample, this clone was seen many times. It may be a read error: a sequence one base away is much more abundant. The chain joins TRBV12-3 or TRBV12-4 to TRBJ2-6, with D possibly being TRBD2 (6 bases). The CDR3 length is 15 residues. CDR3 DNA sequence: TGTGCCAGCAGTTTAGGCGGGGCTGGGGCCGACGTCCTGACTTTC. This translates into CASSLGGAGADVLTF.

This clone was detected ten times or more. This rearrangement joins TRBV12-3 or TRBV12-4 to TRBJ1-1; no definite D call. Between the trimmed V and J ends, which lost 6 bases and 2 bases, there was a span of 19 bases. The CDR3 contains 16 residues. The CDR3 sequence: CASSSPNSLGNTEAFF. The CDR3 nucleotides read TGTGCCAGCAGCTCCCCCAACTCCCTCGGCAACACTGAAGCTTTCTTT.

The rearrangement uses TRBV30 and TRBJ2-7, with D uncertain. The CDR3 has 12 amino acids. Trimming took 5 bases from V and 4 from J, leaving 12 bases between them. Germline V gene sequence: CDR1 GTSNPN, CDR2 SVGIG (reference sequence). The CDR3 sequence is CAWEPGRYEQYF. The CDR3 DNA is TGTGCCTGGGAACCCGGACGATACGAGCAGTACTTC. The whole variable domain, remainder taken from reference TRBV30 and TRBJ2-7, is SQTIHQWPATLVQPVGSPLSLECTVEGTSNPNLYWYRQAAGRGLQLLFYSVGIGQISSEVPQNLSASRPQDRQFILSSKKLLLSDSGFYLCAWEPGRYEQYFGPGTRLTVT.

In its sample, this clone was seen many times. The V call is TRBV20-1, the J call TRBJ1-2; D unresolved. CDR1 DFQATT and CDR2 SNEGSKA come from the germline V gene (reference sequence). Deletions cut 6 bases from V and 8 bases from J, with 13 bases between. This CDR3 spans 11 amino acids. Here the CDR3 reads CSAELYGGYTF. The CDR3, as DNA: TGCAGTGCCGAACTCTATGGGGGCTACACCTTC.

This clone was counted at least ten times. In nucleotides, the CDR3 is TGTGCCAGCAGCTTCCCCGGGACAGGGGTCGAGCAGTACTTC. The encoded protein is CASSFPGTGVEQYF. V usage is TRBV7-9 and J usage is TRBJ2-7; 10 nucleotides align to TRBD1. This CDR3 contains 14 residues. J was trimmed by 6 bases and V by 3 bases; bases with no gene match: 5. The germline V gene encodes CDR1 SEHNR and CDR2 FQNEAQ (reference sequence). Full variable domain (remainder filled in from reference TRBV7-9 and TRBJ2-7): DTGVSQNPRHKITKRGQNVTFRCDPISEHNRLYWYRQTLGQGPEFLTYFQNEAQLEKSRLLSDRFSAERPKGSFSTLEIQRTEQGDSAMYLCASSFPGTGVEQYFGPGTRLTVT.

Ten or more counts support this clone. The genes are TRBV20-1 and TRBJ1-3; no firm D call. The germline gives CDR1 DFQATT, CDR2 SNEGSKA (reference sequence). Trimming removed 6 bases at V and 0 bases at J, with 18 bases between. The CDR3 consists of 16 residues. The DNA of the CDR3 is TGCAGTGCCACTGCCGGGTACCCAAGCTCTGGAAACACCATATATTTT. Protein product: CSATAGYPSSGNTIYF.

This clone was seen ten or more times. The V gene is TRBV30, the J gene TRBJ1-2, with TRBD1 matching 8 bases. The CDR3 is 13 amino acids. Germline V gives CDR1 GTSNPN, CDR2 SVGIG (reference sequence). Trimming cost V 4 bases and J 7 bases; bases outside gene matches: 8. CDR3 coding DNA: TGTGCCTGGACTCCAGGGGGCTACGGTGGCTACACCTTC. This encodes CAWTPGGYGGYTF.

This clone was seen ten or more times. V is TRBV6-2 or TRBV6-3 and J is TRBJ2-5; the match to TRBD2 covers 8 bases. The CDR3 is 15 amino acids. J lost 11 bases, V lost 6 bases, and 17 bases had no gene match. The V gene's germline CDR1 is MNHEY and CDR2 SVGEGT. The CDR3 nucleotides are TGTGCCAGCAGCCGAGGACTAGCCCCCCTTACGACTCAGTACTTC. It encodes CASSRGLAPLTTQYF.

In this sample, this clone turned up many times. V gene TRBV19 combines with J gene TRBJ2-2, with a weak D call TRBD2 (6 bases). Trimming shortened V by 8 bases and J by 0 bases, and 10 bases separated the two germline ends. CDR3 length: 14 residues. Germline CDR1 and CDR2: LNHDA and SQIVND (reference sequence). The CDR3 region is CASWGRTNTGELFF. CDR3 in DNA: TGTGCCAGTTGGGGGAGGACGAACACCGGGGAGCTGTTTTTT.

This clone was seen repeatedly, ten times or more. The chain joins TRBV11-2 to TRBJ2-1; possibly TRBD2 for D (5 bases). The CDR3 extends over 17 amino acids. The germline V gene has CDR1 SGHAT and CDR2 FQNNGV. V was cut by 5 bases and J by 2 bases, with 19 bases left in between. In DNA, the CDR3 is TGTGCCAGCAGCCCTACGAAGCCGGGAATTCCCTACAATGAGCAGTTCTTC. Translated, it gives CASSPTKPGIPYNEQFF.

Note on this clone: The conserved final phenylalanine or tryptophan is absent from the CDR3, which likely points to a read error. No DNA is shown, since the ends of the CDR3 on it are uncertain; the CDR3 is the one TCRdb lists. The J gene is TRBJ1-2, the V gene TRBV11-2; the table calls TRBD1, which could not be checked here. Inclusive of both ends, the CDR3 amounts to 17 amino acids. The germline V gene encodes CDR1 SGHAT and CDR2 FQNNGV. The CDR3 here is CASSTYNGPTAVYGYNL.

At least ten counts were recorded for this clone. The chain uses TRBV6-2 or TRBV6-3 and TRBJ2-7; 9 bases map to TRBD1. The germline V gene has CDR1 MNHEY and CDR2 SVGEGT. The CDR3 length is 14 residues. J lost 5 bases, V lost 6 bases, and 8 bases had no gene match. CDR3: CASRDPGQGNEQYF. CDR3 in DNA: TGTGCCAGCAGGGACCCGGGACAGGGAAACGAGCAGTACTTC.

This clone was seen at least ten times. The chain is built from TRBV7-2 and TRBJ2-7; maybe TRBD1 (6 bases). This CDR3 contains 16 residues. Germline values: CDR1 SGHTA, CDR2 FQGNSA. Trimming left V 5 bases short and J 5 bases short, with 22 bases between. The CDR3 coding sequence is TGTGCCAGCAGCATGACAGGTTTCCGCGAAACCCACGAGCAGTACTTC. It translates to CASSMTGFRETHEQYF.

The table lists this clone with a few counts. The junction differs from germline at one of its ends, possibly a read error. Here the CDR3 DNA reads TGTGCCAGCAGAGAAGGTTACAGGAGCTCCTACGAGCAGTACTTC. Encoded protein: CASREGYRSSYEQYF. V and J are TRBV6-1 and TRBJ2-7, with TRBD1 as a possible D gene (5 bases). CDR1 and CDR2 (germline): MNHNS, SASEGT. CDR3 size: 15 residues.

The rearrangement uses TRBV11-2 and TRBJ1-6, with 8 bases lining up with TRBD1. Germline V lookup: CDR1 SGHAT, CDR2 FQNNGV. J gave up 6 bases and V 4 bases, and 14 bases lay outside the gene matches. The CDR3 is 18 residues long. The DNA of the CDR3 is TGTGCCAGCAGCTCCTCCCTGGACAGGGATTTTGTTAATTCACCCCTCCACTTT. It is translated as CASSSSLDRDFVNSPLHF.

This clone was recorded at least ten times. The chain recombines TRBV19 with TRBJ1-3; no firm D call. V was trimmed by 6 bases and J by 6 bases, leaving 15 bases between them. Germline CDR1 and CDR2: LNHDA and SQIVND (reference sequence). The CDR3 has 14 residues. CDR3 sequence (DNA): TGTGCCAGTAGCTCCGGCAGACTAATAAACACCATATATTTT. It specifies CASSSGRLINTIYF.

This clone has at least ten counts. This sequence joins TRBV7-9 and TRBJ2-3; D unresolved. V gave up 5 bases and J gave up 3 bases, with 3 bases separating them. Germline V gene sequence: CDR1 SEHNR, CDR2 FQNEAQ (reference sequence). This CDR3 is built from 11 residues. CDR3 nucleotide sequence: TGTGCCAGCAGCCCTACAGATACGCAGTATTTT. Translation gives CASSPTDTQYF.